The 20 T cell receptor beta chains given below trace back to one sample, sequenced in a study of T cell repertoires in cytomegalovirus infection. No antigen is known for these receptors. TCRdb processed the reads anew with MiXCR; each CDR3 protein has one entry. The table records about 47,000 distinct CDR3 sequences, approximately 20% of them present only once. This specimen was CD8+ T cells from cultured PBMCs, taken from culture after CMV antigen stimulation. The receptors derive from a human donor in good health (CMV status not recorded). Some clones in this sample may be carry-over from other donors' samples.

At least ten counts were recorded for this clonotype. The genes are TRBV7-2 and TRBJ2-1, with 10 bases matching TRBD2. J was trimmed by 3 bases and V by 5 bases; bases with no gene match: 19. CDR1 is SGHTA and CDR2 is FQGNSA in the germline V gene. The length of the CDR3 is 20 residues. The CDR3 sequence is CASSPTSGTSDAEDYNEQFF. CDR3 nucleotides: TGTGCCAGCAGCCCCACGAGCGGGACTAGCGACGCCGAGGACTACAATGAGCAGTTCTTC.

This clonotype came up many times. The rearrangement links TRBV6-5 to TRBJ2-5; 9 bases align to TRBD2. The ends lost 5 bases at V and 4 bases at J; junction bases unmatched: 11. The CDR3 extends over 16 amino acids. Looked up from germline, CDR1 is MNHEY and CDR2 is SVGAGI. CDR3 sequence: CASSLGWREGLETQYF. The DNA for the CDR3 is TGTGCCAGCAGTCTCGGATGGCGGGAGGGCCTAGAGACCCAGTACTTC.

V usage is TRBV5-5 and J usage is TRBJ2-2, with 11 nucleotides matching TRBD2. Germline CDR1 reads SGHKS; CDR2 reads YYEKEE (reference sequence). The CDR3 consists of 17 residues. With 2 bases clipped from V and 5 bases from J, the junction kept 8 bases outside the gene matches. CDR3 loop: CASSFILAGVDTGELFF. DNA of the CDR3: TGTGCCAGCAGCTTTATACTAGCGGGAGTTGATACCGGGGAGCTGTTTTTT.

This clonotype was seen more than once but under ten times. V gene TRBV6-5 combines with J gene TRBJ2-2; 10 nucleotides match TRBD2. Germline-derived CDR1 and CDR2 are MNHEY and SVGAGI. The CDR3 contains 18 residues. Unmatched junction bases numbered 16, after V lost 6 bases and J lost 6 bases. CDR3 sequence reads: CASRPRSGRANRAGELFF. DNA of the CDR3: TGTGCCAGCAGGCCCCGCAGCGGGAGGGCCAATCGGGCCGGGGAGCTGTTTTTT.

The chain has TRBV9 and TRBJ1-5, with TRBD1 matching 8 bases. The germline V gene encodes CDR1 SGDLS and CDR2 YYNGEE. V was pared by 3 bases and J by 6 bases, with 5 bases of the junction left unmatched. This CDR3 has 14 amino acids. The CDR3 DNA reads as TGTGCCAGCAGCGACGACAGGGGTTCTCAGCCCCAGCATTTT. It translates to CASSDDRGSQPQHF.

This clonotype appeared many times. The chain is built from TRBV6-1 and TRBJ1-2, with 7 nucleotides matching TRBD1. Losses at the gene ends were 5 bases for V and 4 bases for J; bases not matched to a gene: 4. CDR1 is MNHNS, CDR2 SASEGT, per germline. The CDR3 is 13 residues long. The CDR3 DNA reads as TGTGCCAGCAGTACAGGGGTCCTCTATGGCTACACCTTC. It is translated as CASSTGVLYGYTF.

This clonotype was detected once. The CDR3 DNA is TGTGCCAGCAGCAAAATCCGGGACACCCCAAGTTATGGCTACACCTTC. Its translation: CASSKIRDTPSYGYTF. The chain employs TRBV7-9 and TRBJ1-2; D might be TRBD1 (6 bases). V was pared by 5 bases and J by 5 bases, with 21 bases between. In germline, CDR1 is SEHNR, CDR2 FQNEAQ (reference sequence). This CDR3 region has 16 residues. The full variable domain, rest sourced from reference TRBV7-9 and TRBJ1-2, is DTGVSQNPRHKITKRGQNVTFRCDPISEHNRLYWYRQTLGQGPEFLTYFQNEAQLEKSRLLSDRFSAERPKGSFSTLEIQRTEQGDSAMYLCASSKIRDTPSYGYTFGSGTRLTVV.

The J gene is TRBJ2-1, the V gene TRBV5-6, with 8 nucleotides matching TRBD2. CDR3 length: 20 residues. J gave up 9 bases and V 4 bases, and 27 bases lay outside the gene matches. Germline V CDR1 and CDR2: SGHDT, YYEEEE. This CDR3 is CASSPGGPSYGGRFSGEQFF. The CDR3 bases are TGTGCCAGCAGCCCGGGAGGGCCCTCTTACGGAGGTCGGTTCTCTGGTGAGCAGTTCTTC.

This chain uses TRBV30 with TRBJ2-7, with D maybe TRBD2 (5 bases). Germline assignment: CDR1 GTSNPN and CDR2 SVGIG (reference sequence). This CDR3 has 13 amino acids. The ends were cut back, 3 bases at V and 7 bases at J, with 16 bases in the middle. The CDR3 spells CAWRQMTTSEQYF. The CDR3 DNA is TGTGCCTGGAGACAGATGACTACCTCGGAGCAGTACTTC.

J is TRBJ1-2 and V is TRBV12-3 or TRBV12-4; D is undetermined. The CDR3 runs to 13 residues. V shed 1 base and J shed 8 bases, with 11 bases lying between them. The CDR3 nucleotides are TGTGCCAGCAGTTTAGGATTCTCCTGGGGCTACACCTTC. Encoded protein: CASSLGFSWGYTF.

This clonotype has only a few counts. The V and J genes are TRBV19 and TRBJ1-1; TRBD1 matches 7 bases. The CDR3 loop spans 16 amino acids. Germline V gene lookup returns CDR1 LNHDA and CDR2 SQIVND (reference sequence). The trim removed 6 bases at V and 0 bases at J, leaving 10 bases unmatched. In DNA, the CDR3 is TGTGCCAGTAGAACACAGGGGAGCGGAATGAACACTGAAGCTTTCTTT. Its translation is CASRTQGSGMNTEAFF.

This clonotype was seen at least ten times. J is TRBJ2-7 and V is TRBV11-2; 7 bases agree with TRBD1. With V trimmed by 5 bases and J by 4 bases, 5 bases remained unmatched. The germline V gene has CDR1 SGHAT and CDR2 FQNNGV. The CDR3 has 13 residues. The CDR3 loop reads CASSPGQIYEQYF. CDR3 nucleotide sequence: TGTGCCAGCAGCCCGGGACAGATTTACGAGCAGTACTTC.

The rearrangement links TRBV20-1 to TRBJ2-3; D is uncertain. Germline CDR1 DFQATT, CDR2 SNEGSKA (reference sequence). This CDR3 is 13 amino acids long. Trimming shortened V by 6 bases and J by 0 bases, and 10 bases separated the two germline ends. CDR3 DNA sequence: TGCAGTGCGGGGTGGGGTAGCACAGATACGCAGTATTTT. The encoded protein is CSAGWGSTDTQYF.

This clonotype was seen at least ten times. This chain uses TRBV5-4 with TRBJ1-1; D is undetermined. Trimming stripped 2 bases from V and 2 bases from J, with 4 bases between. The length of the CDR3 is 12 residues. Germline CDR1 SGHNT, CDR2 YYREEE (reference sequence). The CDR3 here is CASSFGNTEAFF. The CDR3 DNA follows: TGTGCCAGCAGCTTCGGAAACACTGAAGCTTTCTTT.

This clonotype was observed many times. The J gene is TRBJ2-1, the V gene TRBV12-3 or TRBV12-4; 11 bases align to TRBD2. V trimming: 6 bases; J trimming: 8 bases; junction bases outside the gene matches: 6. This CDR3 spans 14 amino acids. The CDR3 sequence is CASRFSGGEDEQFF. The CDR3 DNA sequence: TGTGCCAGCAGGTTTAGCGGGGGGGAGGATGAGCAGTTCTTC.

A few counts support this clonotype. The chain combines TRBV19 with TRBJ2-1; 7 bases fit TRBD2. The germline V gene encodes CDR1 LNHDA and CDR2 SQIVND (reference sequence). The J segment lost 5 bases and the V segment lost 2 bases, leaving 3 bases of the junction unmatched. The length of the CDR3 is 14 residues. The CDR3 region is CASSILAVNNEQFF. In DNA form, the CDR3 reads TGTGCCAGTAGTATACTAGCGGTGAACAATGAGCAGTTCTTC.

Only a few counts were recorded for this clonotype. The rearrangement links TRBV6-6 to TRBJ2-7; D ambiguous. The CDR3 length is 11 residues. Trimming stripped 4 bases from V and 9 bases from J, with 10 bases between. Germline loops: CDR1 MNHNY, CDR2 SVGAGI (reference sequence). CDR3: CASSSLSLQYF. The CDR3 DNA follows: TGTGCCAGCAGTTCCTTATCGTTGCAGTACTTC.

Relative to its sample, this clonotype is medium-sized. The chain employs TRBV12-3 or TRBV12-4 and TRBJ1-1; D is unclear. The CDR3 is 14 amino acids. V lost 1 base, J lost 0 bases, and 6 bases lay in between. In nucleotides, the CDR3 is TGTGCCAGCAGTTTAGGGGGAATGAACACTGAAGCTTTCTTT. Protein sequence: CASSLGGMNTEAFF.

This clonotype was counted many times. The gene calls are TRBV7-2 and TRBJ2-7, with TRBD2 matching 12 bases. Germline CDR1 and CDR2: SGHTA and FQGNSA. This CDR3 has 19 amino acids. Trimming took 5 bases from V and 3 from J; bases not matched to a gene: 17. The CDR3 loop is CASSPRTSGESLIFYEQYF. CDR3 nucleotides: TGTGCCAGCAGCCCGCGGACTAGCGGGGAGTCCCTAATATTCTACGAGCAGTACTTC.

V and J are TRBV9 and TRBJ2-2; 11 bases map to TRBD2. V was pared by 0 bases and J by 10 bases, with 14 bases of the junction left unmatched. Germline V gene lookup returns CDR1 SGDLS and CDR2 YYNGEE. The CDR3 spans 18 residues. CDR3 loop: CASSVAITSGGPGAELFF. DNA of the CDR3: TGTGCCAGCAGCGTAGCTATAACTAGCGGGGGCCCCGGTGCGGAGCTGTTTTTT.